The 8 T cell receptor beta chains below were found in one sample sequenced in a study of beta chain features in type 1 diabetes. Study-wide points: Across all four CD4+ subsets, people with type 1 diabetes showed modestly shorter TCRB CDR3s.

The antigens of these receptors remain unknown. Expressed TCRB transcripts were sequenced because the isolated RNA had all been reverse transcribed beforehand. Some clones are missing from TCRdb's copy, which holds only in-frame ones; the method was immunoSEQ multiplex PCR. The sample includes some 350,000 clones, roughly 14% seen only once; the top ten take about 0.016%. Sequencing was done on a sample of naive CD4+ T cells from blood. These receptors all come from a woman aged 18-30 years with type 1 diabetes.

The gene calls are TRBV9 and TRBJ2-3, with TRBD2 matching 11 bases. The germline gives CDR1 SGDLS, CDR2 YYNGEE. With 3 bases clipped from V and 2 bases from J, the junction kept 5 bases outside the gene matches. The CDR3 spans 16 residues. In nucleotides, the CDR3 is TGTGCCAGCAGCGGAGGGACTAGCGGCCCCACAGATACGCAGTATTTT. As protein: CASSGGTSGPTDTQYF.

CDR3 in amino acids: CASSFSLSGGETQYF. For the CDR3, the DNA is TGTGCCAGCAGTTTCTCCCTAAGTGGAGGAGAGACCCAGTACTTC. V gene TRBV27 combines with J gene TRBJ2-5, with D perhaps TRBD2 (5 bases). The CDR3 sequence is 15 residues long. The V and J ends lost 3 bases and 4 bases respectively, with 15 bases between them. CDR1 and CDR2 (germline): MNHEY, SMNVEV (reference sequence).

The chain joins TRBV7-3 to TRBJ1-1; D uncertain. The germline gives CDR1 SGHTA, CDR2 FQGTGA. With 2 bases removed from V and 1 base from J, the gap between germline ends came to 11 bases. The CDR3 contains 15 residues. The CDR3, as DNA: TGTGCCAGCAGCTTAGATGAGACAACGAACACTGAAGCTTTCTTT. Amino acids: CASSLDETTNTEAFF.

As for this clone: Other DNA sequences from this sample encode an identical CDR3 as well. V gene TRBV29-1 combines with J gene TRBJ2-1; 11 bases fit TRBD2. The germline gives CDR1 SQVTM, CDR2 ANQGSEA. J was trimmed by 4 bases and V by 6 bases; bases with no gene match: 2. The CDR3 totals 13 residues. The CDR3 loop reads CSVASGGYNEQFF. CDR3 coding DNA: TGCAGCGTCGCTAGCGGGGGGTACAATGAGCAGTTCTTC.

This clone was recorded a few times. This chain uses TRBV7-8 with TRBJ1-1; D possibly corresponds to TRBD1 (5 bases). From germline, CDR1 is SGHVS and CDR2 FQNEAQ. The CDR3 runs 15 residues. With 0 bases removed from V and 3 bases from J, the gap between germline ends came to 11 bases. This CDR3 reads CASSLAPGRHTEAFF. The CDR3 region has the DNA TGTGCCAGCAGCTTAGCGCCAGGGCGGCACACTGAAGCTTTCTTT.

This clone showed up just a few times. V gene TRBV29-1 combines with J gene TRBJ2-3, with D hard to call. Per germline, CDR1 SQVTM and CDR2 ANQGSEA. V lost 7 bases and J lost 4, with 6 bases in between. The length of the CDR3 is 10 residues. CDR3 amino acids: CSAHSDTQYF. As DNA, the CDR3 is TGCAGCGCCCACTCAGATACGCAGTATTTT.

The rearrangement uses TRBV9 and TRBJ2-7, with 8 bases lining up with TRBD2. V shed 4 bases, J shed 2 bases, and the junction held 8 bases outside the gene matches. Germline V gene data show CDR1 as SGDLS and CDR2 as YYNGEE. This CDR3 region has 15 residues. The CDR3 loop is CASSPGAGETYEQYV. CDR3 coding DNA: TGTGCCAGCAGCCCTGGAGCGGGAGAGACCTACGAGCAGTACGTC.

The sample holds a few counts of this clone. This sequence joins TRBV19 and TRBJ2-3; possibly TRBD1 for D (6 bases). The V gene's germline CDR1 is LNHDA and CDR2 SQIVND (reference sequence). The CDR3 is made up of 15 amino acids. V dropped 7 bases and J dropped 2 bases, with 16 bases sitting between them. CDR3 protein: CASTEMGAHTDTQYF. CDR3 bases: TGTGCCAGTACCGAGATGGGGGCCCACACAGATACGCAGTATTTT.